This T cell receptor beta chain was captured in a study of blood T cell repertoires in COVID-19. Background on the study: Spain, Italy and the United States supplied samples that represented acute and convalescent COVID-19.

Trimming took off 6 bases at V and 8 bases at J, with 19 bases between the two ends. The CDR3 spans 15 residues. Germline V gives CDR1 MNHEY, CDR2 SVGAGI. The method was immunoSEQ multiplex PCR; TCRdb's version includes in-frame clones alone and lacks a portion of them. The data show 150,000 to 200,000 clones, 65% to 90% seen once. Specimen: PBMCs or T cells enriched from blood (not recorded which). The TCR comes from a man aged 45-60 years who had recovered from COVID-19. The chain has TRBV6-5 and TRBJ1-4, with D unresolved. CDR3 DNA sequence: TGTGCCAGCAGCTCCACGGGATCCCTCGTGGAAAAACTGTTTTTT. Its translation is CASSSTGSLVEKLFF.